This T cell receptor beta chain was retrieved from a study of beta chain features in type 1 diabetes. Sequenced material consisted of expressed TCRB transcripts (all of the isolated RNA was reverse transcribed). Using immunoSEQ multiplex PCR, the repertoire was profiled, and TCRdb retains in-frame clones only, with some absent. The table has some 23,000 clones, about 71% seen once; the top ten hold 0.9% to 1.4%. General study points: Within patients, naive, central memory and Treg TCRB repertoires seemed more similar than within healthy donors. Shorter TCRB CDR3s, moderately but significantly so, marked every one of the four CD4+ subsets in Type 1 diabetes patients. The study found fewer insertions and more deletions at VDJ junctions in type 1 diabetes patients.

Note on this clone: Its specificity is unknown.

The CDR3 runs 14 residues. CDR1 is SGHTA, CDR2 FQGTGA, per germline. V was clipped by 3 bases and J by 0 bases, with 8 bases between them. Material: stem cell memory CD4+ T cells from blood. The rearrangement joins TRBV7-3 to TRBJ1-1; D is ambiguous. The TCR comes from a woman between 40 and 55 years old with type 1 diabetes. CDR3 coding DNA: TGTGCCAGCAGCTTTGACGGAGTGAACACTGAAGCTTTCTTT. Translating gives CASSFDGVNTEAFF.